This T cell receptor beta chain came from a study of post-analysis software for immune sequencing data. Broader study findings: The study found significantly lower normalized Chao1 diversity in multiple sclerosis patients than in controls. Same-batch samples co-clustered strongly by F measure. Five or six TRBV segments (TRBV5-6, TRBV5-1 and TRBV20-1 among them) occurred more frequently in patients than in controls.

This CDR3 contains 15 residues. Trimming took off 2 bases at V and 3 bases at J, with 11 bases between the two ends. Germline CDR1 and CDR2: SGHTA and FQGNSA. This clonotype came up many times. As yet, its antigen is unknown. TCR beta cDNA libraries included unique molecular identifiers. TCRdb ran MiXCR on the PCR reads and lists one entry per CDR3 protein. The sample lists 150,000 to 200,000 distinct CDR3 sequences, about 37% occurring once. The chain is built from TRBV7-2 and TRBJ2-4, with a weak D call TRBD2 (5 bases). This specimen consisted of blood, obtained after autologous hematopoietic stem cell transplantation. This clonotype was obtained from a girl aged 5-17 years with multiple sclerosis. As DNA, the CDR3 is TGTGCCAGCAGCTTACCCCGACGGGACAAAAACATTCAGTACTTC. It is translated as CASSLPRRDKNIQYF.